This T cell receptor beta chain was identified in a study of cytotoxic CD8 clonotypes in ibrutinib-treated CLL. Study-level background: Response samples were obtained once patients had received a median roughly 11 months of treatment, range 6 to 36. Study-level results: Increased clonality at ibrutinib response gave way to a return toward baseline at progression.

The CDR3 spans 14 residues. From germline, CDR1 is MNHNS and CDR2 SASEGT. Concerning this clone itself: Its antigen is unidentified. One junction end disagrees with the germline gene, perhaps due to a read error.

Clones were sequenced by immunoSEQ multiplex PCR, and TCRdb holds only the in-frame ones, with some missing. Among 250,000 to 350,000 clones listed, 60% to 80% were seen once. The sequence was collected from a human donor with chronic lymphocytic leukemia. The source was PBMCs, collected at disease progression, from a patient treated with ibrutinib. V and J are TRBV6-1 and TRBJ1-2; 8 nucleotides line up with TRBD1. The CDR3 sequence is CASSHRTGNYDYTF. CDR3 DNA sequence: TGTGCCAGCAGTCACAGGACAGGGAACTATGACTACACCTTC.